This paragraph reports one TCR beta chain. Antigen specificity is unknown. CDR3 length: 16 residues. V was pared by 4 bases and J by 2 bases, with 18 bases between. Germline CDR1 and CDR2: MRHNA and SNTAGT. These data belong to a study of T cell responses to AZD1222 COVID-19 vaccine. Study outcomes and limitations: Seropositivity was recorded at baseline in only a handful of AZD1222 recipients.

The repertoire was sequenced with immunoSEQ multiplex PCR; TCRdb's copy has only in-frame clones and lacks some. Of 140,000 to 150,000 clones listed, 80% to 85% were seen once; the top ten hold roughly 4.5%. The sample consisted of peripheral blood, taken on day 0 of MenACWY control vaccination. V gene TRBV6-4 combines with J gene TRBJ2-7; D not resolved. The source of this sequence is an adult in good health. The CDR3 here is CASSVPTRRGPYEQYV. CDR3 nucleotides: TGTGCCAGCAGTGTTCCGACCCGGAGAGGCCCCTACGAGCAGTACGTC.